The clone carrying this T cell receptor beta chain has a handful of counts. TCRdb re-called the RT-PCR reads through MiXCR, storing one row per CDR3 protein. The sample includes about 410,000 distinct CDR3 sequences, roughly 17% of them seen just once. This record belongs to a study of patients and donors after allogeneic stem cell transplantation. Unmatched junction bases numbered 6, after V lost 3 bases and J lost 8 bases. The CDR3 spans 13 residues. Germline CDR1 SGDLS, CDR2 YYNGEE. Sequencing was performed on blood, either unsorted or a sorted T cell fraction (not recorded which). This TCR derives from a human donor who was either an allogeneic HSCT recipient or a stem cell or donor lymphocyte infusion donor (not recorded which). It is not recorded whose cells these are; they may come from a transplant donor. J is TRBJ1-2 and V is TRBV9; 8 bases match TRBD1. The CDR3 loop is CASSARQGLGYTF. CDR3 DNA sequence: TGTGCCAGCAGCGCTCGACAGGGGTTAGGCTACACCTTC.